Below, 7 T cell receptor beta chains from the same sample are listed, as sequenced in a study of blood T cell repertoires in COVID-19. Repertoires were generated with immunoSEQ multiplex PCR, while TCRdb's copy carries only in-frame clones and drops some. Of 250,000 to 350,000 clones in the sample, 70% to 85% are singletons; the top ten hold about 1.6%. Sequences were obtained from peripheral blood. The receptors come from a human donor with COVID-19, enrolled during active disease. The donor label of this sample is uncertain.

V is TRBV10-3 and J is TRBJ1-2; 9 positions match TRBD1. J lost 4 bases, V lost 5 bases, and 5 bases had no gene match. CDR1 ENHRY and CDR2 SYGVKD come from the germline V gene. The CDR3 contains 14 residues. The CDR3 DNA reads TGTGCCATCAGTTTGGGACAGGGACCCTATGGCTACACCTTC. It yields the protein CAISLGQGPYGYTF.

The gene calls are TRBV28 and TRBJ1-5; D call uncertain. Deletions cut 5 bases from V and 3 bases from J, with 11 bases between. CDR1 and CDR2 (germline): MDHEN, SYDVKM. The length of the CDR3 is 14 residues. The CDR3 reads CASSGRGDNQPQHF. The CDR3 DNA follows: TGTGCCAGCAGTGGACGGGGAGACAATCAGCCCCAGCATTTT. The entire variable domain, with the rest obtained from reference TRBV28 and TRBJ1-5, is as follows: DVKVTQSSRYLVKRTGEKVFLECVQDMDHENMFWYRQDPGLGLRLIYFSYDVKMKEKGDIPEGYSVSREKKERFSLILESASTNQTSMYLCASSGRGDNQPQHFGDGTRLSIL.

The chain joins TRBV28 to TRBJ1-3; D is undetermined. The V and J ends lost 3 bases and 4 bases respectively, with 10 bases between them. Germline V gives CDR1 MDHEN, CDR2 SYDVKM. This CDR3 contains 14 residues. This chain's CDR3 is CASSLRATGNTIYF. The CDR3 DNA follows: TGTGCCAGCAGTTTGCGGGCAACGGGAAACACCATATATTTT.

Here the CDR3 reads CASSRTGTAYNSPLHF. CDR3 nucleotide sequence: TGCGCCAGCAGCCGCACCGGGACAGCCTATAATTCACCCCTCCACTTT. The chain couples TRBV4-3 to TRBJ1-6; 7 nucleotides agree with TRBD1. V lost 4 bases, J lost 2 bases, and 5 bases stayed unmatched. CDR1 is LGHNA, CDR2 YSLEER, per germline. The CDR3 runs to 16 residues.

The CDR3 protein is CASSIDTSGVIVAKNIQYF. DNA for the CDR3: TGTGCCAGTAGTATAGACACTAGTGGGGTAATAGTAGCCAAAAACATTCAGTACTTC. This chain connects TRBV19 to TRBJ2-4, with D tentatively TRBD2 (5 bases). Trimming left V 0 bases short and J 0 bases short, with 18 bases between. Germline CDR1 is LNHDA and CDR2 is SQIVND (reference sequence). The CDR3 has 19 residues.

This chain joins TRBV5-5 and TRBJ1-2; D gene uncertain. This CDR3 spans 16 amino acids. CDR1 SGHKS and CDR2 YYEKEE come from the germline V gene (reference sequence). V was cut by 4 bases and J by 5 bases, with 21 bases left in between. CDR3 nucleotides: TGTGCCAGCAGCGCAGTGTCGGGCGGGAGGTCGTATGGCTACACCTTC. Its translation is CASSAVSGGRSYGYTF.

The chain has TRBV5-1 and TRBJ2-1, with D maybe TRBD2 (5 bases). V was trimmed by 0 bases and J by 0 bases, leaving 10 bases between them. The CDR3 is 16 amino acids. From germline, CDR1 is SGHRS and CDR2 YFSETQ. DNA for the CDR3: TGCGCCAGCAGCTTGGCTCGGGGTCGCTCCTACAATGAGCAGTTCTTC. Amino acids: CASSLARGRSYNEQFF.